The table lists the clone carrying this T cell receptor (beta chain) with a count of one. These data originate in a study of blood T cell repertoires in COVID-19. Across the whole study: Nucleic acid was either cDNA or gDNA, and it came from T cells, B-cell-depleted T cells, or PBMCs.

Assay: immunoSEQ multiplex PCR; the TCRdb copy retains only in-frame clones and omits some. The data contain about 300,000 clones, 90% of them seen just once; the ten biggest clones take up 3.5% to 4.5%. The CDR3 extends over 15 amino acids. Germline assignment: CDR1 SNHLY and CDR2 FYNNEI. Trimming left V 7 bases short and J 3 bases short, with 16 bases between. The clonotype was recovered from a woman between 18 and 29 years old with acute COVID-19. V is TRBV2 and J is TRBJ1-5; perhaps TRBD1 as D (6 bases). Sample: PBMCs or T cells enriched from blood (not recorded which). In DNA, the CDR3 is TGTGCCAGCAATACACAGGGTTATGACAATCAGCCCCAGCATTTT. It specifies CASNTQGYDNQPQHF.